The 22 T cell receptor beta chains listed next were all sequenced from one sample in a study of T cell responses to AZD1222 COVID-19 vaccine. Clones were sequenced by immunoSEQ multiplex PCR, and TCRdb holds only the in-frame ones, with some missing. The table lists roughly 110,000 clones, around 92% of them singletons. The input for sequencing was peripheral blood, taken 28 days after the second AZD1222 dose. These receptors were taken from an adult who received the AZD1222 COVID-19 vaccine.

This rearrangement joins TRBV7-9 to TRBJ2-7; 8 nucleotides line up with TRBD2. Looked up from germline, CDR1 is SEHNR and CDR2 is FQNEAQ (reference sequence). The CDR3 has 14 amino acids. Germline trimming cut 5 bases from V and 6 bases from J; bases unmatched to any gene: 9. CDR3 amino acids: CASSQSPAGVEQYF. CDR3 in DNA: TGTGCCAGCAGCCAATCGCCAGCGGGAGTCGAGCAGTACTTC.

The chain combines TRBV6-1 with TRBJ1-5; possibly TRBD1 for D (6 bases). V lost 3 bases and J lost 4, with 13 bases in between. This CDR3 comprises 15 residues. Germline-derived CDR1 and CDR2 are MNHNS and SASEGT. CDR3 loop: CASSDVGGGNQPQHF. The CDR3 DNA is TGTGCCAGCAGTGACGTAGGAGGGGGAAATCAGCCCCAGCATTTT.

This chain uses TRBV30 with TRBJ2-7, with unresolved D. Germline CDR1 and CDR2: GTSNPN and SVGIG (reference sequence). V lost 4 bases, J lost 3 bases, and 10 bases lay in between. The CDR3 length is 12 residues. CDR3: CAWIAENYEQYF. The CDR3 region has the DNA TGTGCCTGGATCGCAGAAAACTACGAGCAGTACTTC.

V is TRBV5-1 and J is TRBJ2-5; 14 nucleotides match TRBD2. V lost 4 bases, J lost 3 bases, and 11 bases stayed unmatched. CDR3 size: 18 residues. Germline V gene data show CDR1 as SGHRS and CDR2 as YFSETQ. The CDR3 region is CASSRGLAGANPKETQYF. CDR3 DNA sequence: TGCGCCAGCAGCCGGGGACTAGCGGGAGCGAACCCAAAAGAGACCCAGTACTTC.

The V gene is TRBV28, the J gene TRBJ2-6; D gene uncertain. The V gene's germline CDR1 is MDHEN and CDR2 SYDVKM. V was trimmed by 8 bases and J by 0 bases, leaving 8 bases between them. This CDR3 contains 14 residues. CDR3 DNA sequence: TGTGCCAGCTCCGTTGTCTCTGGGGCCAACGTCCTGACTTTC. It specifies CASSVVSGANVLTF.

The chain carries TRBV7-9 and TRBJ1-5, with unresolved D. The CDR3 totals 13 residues. The V and J ends lost 1 base and 7 bases respectively, with 8 bases between them. Germline V lookup: CDR1 SEHNR, CDR2 FQNEAQ (reference sequence). For the CDR3, the DNA is TGTGCCAGCAGCTTAGGGTCGGTACAGCCCCAGCATTTT. Its translation is CASSLGSVQPQHF.

This chain uses TRBV9 with TRBJ1-3; tentatively, D is TRBD1 (6 bases). V was cut by 0 bases and J by 4 bases, with 11 bases left in between. The CDR3 extends over 15 amino acids. The germline V gene has CDR1 SGDLS and CDR2 YYNGEE. DNA for the CDR3: TGTGCCAGCAGCGTAGCTACAGGGAAGGGAAACACCATATATTTT. Translating it yields CASSVATGKGNTIYF.

The gene calls are TRBV11-2 and TRBJ1-6; D ambiguous. Germline V gene data show CDR1 as SGHAT and CDR2 as FQNNGV. This CDR3 is 15 amino acids long. The germline V and J ends were trimmed by 5 bases and 1 base, with 9 bases remaining between them. The CDR3 DNA reads TGTGCCAGCAGCCCTACGGGATCCTATAATTCACCCCTCCACTTT. This encodes CASSPTGSYNSPLHF. The full variable domain, completed using reference TRBV11-2 and TRBJ1-6, is EAGVAQSPRYKIIEKRQSVAFWCNPISGHATLYWYQQILGQGPKLLIQFQNNGVVDDSQLPKDRFSAERLKGVDSTLKIQPAKLEDSAVYLCASSPTGSYNSPLHFGNGTRLTVT.

The chain joins TRBV21-1 to TRBJ2-2; TRBD2, as called in the table, went unchecked against the DNA. TRBV21-1 is a known pseudogene. The CDR3 is 16 amino acids. CDR3 protein: CASSNPGLADTGELFF. CDR3 in DNA: TGTGCCAGCAGCAACCCGGGACTAGCGGACACCGGGGAGCTGTTTTTT.

The chain uses TRBV6-5 and TRBJ2-5; D possibly matches TRBD1 or TRBD2 (5 bases each). The germline V gene encodes CDR1 MNHEY and CDR2 SVGAGI. V lost 0 bases and J lost 5, with 13 bases in between. This CDR3 contains 15 residues. CDR3 coding DNA: TGTGCCAGCAGTTACTCGGGGCAGCCGGGGGAGACCCAGTACTTC. This gives the protein CASSYSGQPGETQYF.

The rearrangement joins TRBV3-1 (or the pseudogene TRBV3-2) to TRBJ1-1; D is perhaps TRBD1 (6 bases). This CDR3 is built from 13 residues. Trimming shortened V by 4 bases and J by 5 bases, and 11 bases separated the two germline ends. Per germline, CDR1 LGHDT and CDR2 YNNKEL (reference sequence). CDR3 DNA: TGTGCCAGCAGCCGGAAACAGGGTACTGAAGCTTTCTTT. It specifies CASSRKQGTEAFF.

The chain has TRBV15 and TRBJ2-3; D is unresolved. Trimming removed 2 bases at V and 4 bases at J, with 4 bases between. CDR3 size: 12 residues. Per the germline V gene, CDR1 is LNHNV and CDR2 is YYDKDF (reference sequence). The CDR3 coding sequence is TGTGCCACCAGCAGAATATCAGATACGCAGTATTTT. Protein product: CATSRISDTQYF.

The V and J genes are TRBV5-1 and TRBJ2-3; 7 nucleotides align to TRBD1. V shed 4 bases and J 0 bases; nucleotides not matched to a gene: 5. The CDR3 has 15 residues. CDR1 and CDR2 from the germline V gene are SGHRS and YFSETQ. The CDR3 loop reads CASSEPGQSTDTQYF. The DNA for the CDR3 is TGCGCCAGCAGCGAACCGGGACAGAGCACAGATACGCAGTATTTT. Using reference TRBV5-1 and TRBJ2-3 for the parts outside the CDR3, the full variable domain is KAGVTQTPRYLIKTRGQQVTLSCSPISGHRSVSWYQQTPGQGLQFLFEYFSETQRNKGNFPGRFSGRQFSNSRSEMNVSTLELGDSALYLCASSEPGQSTDTQYFGPGTRLTVL.

This chain connects TRBV7-2 to TRBJ2-5, with D possibly matching TRBD1 (6 bases). Germline V gene lookup returns CDR1 SGHTA and CDR2 FQGNSA. V lost 3 bases and J 2 bases, leaving 10 bases between the germline ends. The CDR3 runs to 14 residues. The CDR3 nucleotides are TGTGCCAGCAGCTTTTGGCAGGGGCAAGAGACCCAGTACTTC. Protein sequence: CASSFWQGQETQYF.

This clone has a handful of counts. The J gene is TRBJ2-3, the V gene TRBV20-1; D is undetermined. This CDR3 contains 11 residues. Germline V gives CDR1 DFQATT, CDR2 SNEGSKA (reference sequence). V was pared by 3 bases and J by 5 bases, with 6 bases between. CDR3 in DNA: TGCAGTGCTAGCAATAGAGATACGCAGTATTTT. This encodes CSASNRDTQYF.

The chain links TRBV20-1 to TRBJ1-1; perhaps TRBD1 as D (6 bases). The germline CDR1 and CDR2 sequences are DFQATT and SNEGSKA (reference sequence). The V end was cut by 4 bases, the J end by 6 bases, with 9 bases between. The length of the CDR3 is 11 residues. CDR3 coding DNA: TGCAGTGCTAACAGGGAACCTGAAGCTTTCTTT. Translated: CSANREPEAFF.

The chain uses TRBV27 and TRBJ1-1; 7 nucleotides match TRBD1. Germline assignment: CDR1 MNHEY and CDR2 SMNVEV (reference sequence). The CDR3 has 13 residues. V shed 6 bases and J 5 bases; nucleotides not matched to a gene: 6. The CDR3 nucleotides are TGTGCCAGCAGACCATTGGACAGGACTGAAGCTTTCTTT. It is translated as CASRPLDRTEAFF.

This clone was seen once. The V gene is TRBV11-3, the J gene TRBJ2-7; 7 bases fit TRBD2. There are 14 residues in the CDR3. V shed 4 bases, J shed 5 bases, and the junction held 8 bases outside the gene matches. From germline, CDR1 is SGHNT and CDR2 YENEEA. The CDR3 nucleotides are TGTGCCAGCAGCTCCGAAGCGGGAATCAACGAGCAGTACTTC. Translation: CASSSEAGINEQYF.

The CDR3 DNA reads as TGTGCCAGCTCCCCAGGCCGCTCCTACGAGCAGTACTTC. It specifies CASSPGRSYEQYF. The V gene is TRBV6-5, the J gene TRBJ2-7; D remains ambiguous. The CDR3 spans 13 residues. V was shortened by 8 bases and J by 0 bases, with 11 bases between the two germline ends. The germline gives CDR1 MNHEY, CDR2 SVGAGI.

The chain joins TRBV19 to TRBJ1-1; maybe TRBD1 (5 bases). The CDR3 has 13 amino acids. Germline V gene data show CDR1 as LNHDA and CDR2 as SQIVND (reference sequence). Trimming stripped 4 bases from V and 7 bases from J, with 13 bases between. In nucleotides, the CDR3 is TGTGCCAGTAGTACGGTCGGGGGTAGTGAAGCTTTCTTT. This codes for CASSTVGGSEAFF. Full variable domain (outside the CDR3, taken from reference TRBV19 and TRBJ1-1): DGGITQSPKYLFRKEGQNVTLSCEQNLNHDAMYWYRQDPGQGLRLIYYSQIVNDFQKGDIAEGYSVSREKKESFPLTVTSAQKNPTAFYLCASSTVGGSEAFFGQGTRLTVV.

The V call is TRBV10-3, the J call TRBJ1-4, with a tentative D call TRBD1 (6 bases). Germline assignment: CDR1 ENHRY and CDR2 SYGVKD. Trimming removed 8 bases at V and 4 bases at J, with 14 bases between. CDR3 length: 14 residues. CDR3: CAIRGRQDNEKLFF. The DNA of the CDR3 is TGTGCCATCCGAGGGAGACAGGATAATGAAAAACTGTTTTTT.

The V gene is TRBV28, the J gene TRBJ1-1, with TRBD1 identical over 7 bases. CDR1 and CDR2 (germline): MDHEN, SYDVKM. This CDR3 is 14 amino acids long. Trimming removed 5 bases from V and 1 base from J; junction bases left unmatched: 4. This chain's CDR3 is CASSPGGANTEAFF. CDR3 sequence (DNA): TGTGCCAGCAGTCCAGGGGGGGCGAACACTGAAGCTTTCTTT.